Each of the 17 T cell receptor beta chains below was sequenced from the same sample in a study of T cell responses to AZD1222 COVID-19 vaccine. The assay was immunoSEQ multiplex PCR, and TCRdb's table has in-frame clones only and misses some. The sample has approximately 170,000 clones, around 88% seen once; the top ten hold around a tenth. Sequencing was performed on peripheral blood, taken 28 days after the second AZD1222 dose. These receptors all stem from an adult who received the AZD1222 COVID-19 vaccine.

The chain combines TRBV12-5 with TRBJ2-2; D ambiguous. The CDR3 loop spans 12 amino acids. Germline V gene data show CDR1 as LGHNT and CDR2 as FRNRAP. The V end was cut by 3 bases, the J end by 4 bases, with 3 bases between. CDR3 amino acids: CASGFGTGELFF. In nucleotides, the CDR3 is TGTGCTAGTGGTTTCGGCACCGGGGAGCTGTTTTTT.

The chain carries TRBV19 and TRBJ2-4, with D perhaps TRBD1 (7 bases). V lost 3 bases, J lost 2 bases, and 11 bases lay in between. In germline, CDR1 is LNHDA, CDR2 SQIVND (reference sequence). This CDR3 has 15 amino acids. The CDR3 here is CASSIQGGTKNIQYF. The CDR3 nucleotides are TGTGCCAGTAGTATCCAGGGGGGAACCAAAAACATTCAGTACTTC. Using reference TRBV19 and TRBJ2-4 for the parts outside the CDR3, the full variable domain is DGGITQSPKYLFRKEGQNVTLSCEQNLNHDAMYWYRQDPGQGLRLIYYSQIVNDFQKGDIAEGYSVSREKKESFPLTVTSAQKNPTAFYLCASSIQGGTKNIQYFGAGTRLSVL.

A note on this clone: One junction end disagrees with the germline gene, perhaps due to a read error. This rearrangement joins TRBV28 to TRBJ2-7; D unclear. The CDR3 is made up of 14 amino acids. Per the germline V gene, CDR1 is MDHEN and CDR2 is SYDVKM. CDR3 loop: CASRLSGPIYEQYF. CDR3 in DNA: TGTGCCAGCAGATTATCCGGGCCGATCTACGAGCAGTACTTC.

The chain combines TRBV3-1 (or the pseudogene TRBV3-2) with TRBJ1-1; D call uncertain. Trimming removed 0 bases at V and 1 base at J, with 6 bases between. The germline V gene has CDR1 LGHDT and CDR2 YNNKEL (reference sequence). CDR3 size: 14 residues. The CDR3 loop reads CASSQETGNTEAFF. The CDR3 bases are TGTGCCAGCAGCCAAGAAACGGGGAACACTGAAGCTTTCTTT.

The CDR3: CASSAATGGTEAFF. CDR3 sequence (DNA): TGTGCCAGCAGTGCAGCGACAGGGGGCACTGAAGCTTTCTTT. The chain links TRBV6-1 to TRBJ1-1; 9 bases map to TRBD1. The CDR3 length is 14 residues. The V gene's germline CDR1 is MNHNS and CDR2 SASEGT. With 4 bases clipped from V and 4 bases from J, the junction kept 4 bases outside the gene matches.

V is TRBV10-3 and J is TRBJ1-2; D is unclear. V was trimmed by 5 bases and J by 3 bases, leaving 19 bases between them. The germline V gene has CDR1 ENHRY and CDR2 SYGVKD. This CDR3 has 16 residues. CDR3 coding DNA: TGTGCCATCAGTTCCCTCGGGTCCAAGGACCACTATGGCTACACCTTC. Translated, it gives CAISSLGSKDHYGYTF.

This clone has just one count. This chain uses TRBV6-5 with TRBJ1-2, with a possible D match to TRBD1 (5 bases). Looked up from germline, CDR1 is MNHEY and CDR2 is SVGAGI. This CDR3 spans 13 amino acids. The V gene lost 5 bases and the J gene lost 7 bases, with 14 bases spanning the gap. CDR3 DNA: TGTGCCAGCAGTACAGGATTAGCAGGTGGCTACACCTTC. It encodes CASSTGLAGGYTF.

The rearrangement links TRBV5-8 to TRBJ1-1; unclear D gene. CDR3 length: 14 residues. The germline V gene has CDR1 SGHTS and CDR2 YDEGEE. The V and J ends lost 2 bases and 1 base respectively, with 9 bases between them. CDR3 nucleotide sequence: TGTGCCAGCAGCTTTCGGGCCCGGAACACTGAAGCTTTCTTT. Translated, it gives CASSFRARNTEAFF.

The chain is built from TRBV19 and TRBJ2-3; D may correspond to TRBD1 or TRBD2 (5 bases each). The CDR3 loop spans 15 amino acids. Trimming removed 6 bases from V and 2 bases from J, with 15 bases in between. Germline CDR1 and CDR2: LNHDA and SQIVND (reference sequence). The CDR3 here is CASRTLGDPTDTQYF. DNA for the CDR3: TGTGCCAGTAGAACTTTGGGGGACCCCACAGATACGCAGTATTTT.

The chain uses TRBV28 and TRBJ1-1, with TRBD1 matching 8 bases. CDR3 length equals 17 residues. Germline CDR1 and CDR2: MDHEN and SYDVKM. Trimming removed 2 bases from V and 1 base from J; junction bases left unmatched: 9. The CDR3: CASSLIPGQVRNTEAFF. CDR3 nucleotide sequence: TGTGCCAGCAGTTTAATTCCGGGACAGGTACGGAACACTGAAGCTTTCTTT.

This chain joins TRBV25-1 and TRBJ2-3; D call uncertain. This CDR3 comprises 17 residues. Germline lookup yields CDR1 MGHDK and CDR2 SYGVNS. With 2 bases removed from V and 6 bases from J, the gap between germline ends came to 21 bases. The CDR3 spells CASSEGSRGPAGDTQYF. The CDR3, as DNA: TGTGCCAGCAGTGAAGGATCTCGCGGACCGGCCGGGGATACGCAGTATTTT.

In this sample, this clone turned up once. The V call is TRBV30, the J call TRBJ2-5; D gene unclear. This CDR3 comprises 13 residues. Germline V CDR1 and CDR2: GTSNPN, SVGIG (reference sequence). Trimming took off 2 bases at V and 1 base at J, with 8 bases between the two ends. The CDR3 spells CAWSRLVQETQYF. CDR3 DNA sequence: TGTGCCTGGAGTAGGCTGGTCCAAGAGACCCAGTACTTC.

V usage is TRBV18 and J usage is TRBJ1-5; weak D call: TRBD1 (6 bases). CDR3 size: 16 residues. Per germline, CDR1 KGHSH and CDR2 LQKENI. Between the trimmed V and J ends, which lost 5 bases and 2 bases, there was a span of 16 bases. DNA of the CDR3: TGTGCCAGCTCATCGTCCCGGACAGAGGGCAATCAGCCCCAGCATTTT. It codes for CASSSSRTEGNQPQHF.

V usage is TRBV5-6 and J usage is TRBJ1-5; D gene uncertain. Germline CDR1 reads SGHDT; CDR2 reads YYEEEE. This CDR3 is built from 15 residues. V was cut by 3 bases and J by 3 bases, with 13 bases left in between. The CDR3 region is CASSSGPSFNQPQHF. CDR3 DNA: TGTGCCAGCAGCTCCGGCCCCAGTTTCAATCAGCCCCAGCATTTT.

The rearrangement joins TRBV4-1 to TRBJ1-5; the D gene is possibly TRBD1 (5 bases). The V and J ends lost 2 bases and 5 bases respectively, with 10 bases between them. The CDR3 has 14 residues. The germline V gene encodes CDR1 MGHRA and CDR2 YSYEKL. The CDR3 spells CASSQTPGHQPQHF. The CDR3 DNA follows: TGCGCCAGCAGCCAAACGCCAGGGCATCAGCCCCAGCATTTT.

This clone occurred a few times. The V and J genes are TRBV15 and TRBJ1-1; tentatively, D is TRBD1 (5 bases). The CDR3 extends over 15 amino acids. The V gene's germline CDR1 is LNHNV and CDR2 YYDKDF (reference sequence). With 1 base removed from V and 1 base from J, the gap between germline ends came to 10 bases. CDR3 coding DNA: TGTGCCACCAGCAGAGCCCAGGGAGGGAACACTGAAGCTTTCTTT. Its protein is CATSRAQGGNTEAFF.

This rearrangement joins TRBV18 to TRBJ1-3; 9 nucleotides align to TRBD1. Germline CDR1 is KGHSH and CDR2 is LQKENI. V was pared by 5 bases and J by 2 bases, with 4 bases of the junction left unmatched. This CDR3 comprises 15 residues. In DNA, the CDR3 is TGTGCCAGCTCATCGGGACAGGGCGCTGGAAACACCATATATTTT. Its translation: CASSSGQGAGNTIYF.